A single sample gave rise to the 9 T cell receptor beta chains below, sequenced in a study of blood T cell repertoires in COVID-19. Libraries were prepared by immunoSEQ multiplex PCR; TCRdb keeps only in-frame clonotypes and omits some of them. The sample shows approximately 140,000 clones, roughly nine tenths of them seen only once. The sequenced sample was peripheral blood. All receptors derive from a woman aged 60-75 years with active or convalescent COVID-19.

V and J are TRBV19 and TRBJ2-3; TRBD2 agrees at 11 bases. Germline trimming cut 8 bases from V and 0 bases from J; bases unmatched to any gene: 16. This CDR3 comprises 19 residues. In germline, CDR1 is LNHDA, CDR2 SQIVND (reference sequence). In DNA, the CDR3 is TGTGCCAGTCGAGACCTAGGGCTAGCGGGGGGCATTAGCACAGATACGCAGTATTTT. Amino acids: CASRDLGLAGGISTDTQYF.

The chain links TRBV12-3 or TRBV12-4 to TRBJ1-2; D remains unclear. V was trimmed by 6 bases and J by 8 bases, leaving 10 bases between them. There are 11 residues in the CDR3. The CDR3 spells CASSPGGGYTF. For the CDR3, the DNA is TGTGCCAGCAGCCCAGGAGGCGGCTACACCTTC.

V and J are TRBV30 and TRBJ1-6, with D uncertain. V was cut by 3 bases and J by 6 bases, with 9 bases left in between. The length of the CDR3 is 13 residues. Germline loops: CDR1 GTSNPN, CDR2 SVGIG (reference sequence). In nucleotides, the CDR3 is TGTGCCTGGAGCGAAGGGAGTAATTCACCCCTCCACTTT. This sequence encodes CAWSEGSNSPLHF.

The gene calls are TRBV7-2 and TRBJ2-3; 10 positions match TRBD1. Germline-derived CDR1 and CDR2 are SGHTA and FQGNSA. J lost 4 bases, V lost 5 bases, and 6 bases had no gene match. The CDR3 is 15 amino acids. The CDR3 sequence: CASSPRQGASDTQYF. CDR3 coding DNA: TGTGCCAGCAGCCCACGACAGGGGGCTTCAGATACGCAGTATTTT.

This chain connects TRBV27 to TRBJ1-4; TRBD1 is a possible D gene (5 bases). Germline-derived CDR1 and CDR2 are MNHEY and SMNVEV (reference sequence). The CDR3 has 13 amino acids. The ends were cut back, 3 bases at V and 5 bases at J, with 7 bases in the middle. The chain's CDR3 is CASSFPGNEKLFF. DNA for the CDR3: TGTGCCAGCAGTTTTCCAGGGAATGAAAAACTGTTTTTT. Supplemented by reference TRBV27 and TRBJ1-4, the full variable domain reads EAQVTQNPRYLITVTGKKLTVTCSQNMNHEYMSWYRQDPGLGLRQIYYSMNVEVTDKGDVPEGYKVSRKEKRNFPLILESPSPNQTSLYFCASSFPGNEKLFFGSGTQLSVL.

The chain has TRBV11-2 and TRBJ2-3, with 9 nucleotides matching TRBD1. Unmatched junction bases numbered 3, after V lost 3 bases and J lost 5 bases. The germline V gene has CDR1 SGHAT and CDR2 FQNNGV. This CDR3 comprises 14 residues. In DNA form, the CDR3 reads TGTGCCAGCAGCTTCGGACAGGGGTTAGATACGCAGTATTTT. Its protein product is CASSFGQGLDTQYF.

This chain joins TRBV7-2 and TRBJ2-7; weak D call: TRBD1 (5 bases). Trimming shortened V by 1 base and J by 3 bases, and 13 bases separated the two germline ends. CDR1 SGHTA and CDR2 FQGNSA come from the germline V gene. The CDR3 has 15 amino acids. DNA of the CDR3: TGTGCCAGCAGCTTAGGGGCAGGGCCCCTCTACGAGCAGTACTTC. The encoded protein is CASSLGAGPLYEQYF.

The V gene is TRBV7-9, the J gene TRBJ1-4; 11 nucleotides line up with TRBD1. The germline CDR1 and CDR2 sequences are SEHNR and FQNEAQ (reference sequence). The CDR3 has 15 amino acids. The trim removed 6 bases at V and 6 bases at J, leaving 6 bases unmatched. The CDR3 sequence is CASRDGQGAYEKLFF. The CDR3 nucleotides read TGTGCCAGCAGGGACGGACAGGGGGCATATGAAAAACTGTTTTTT.

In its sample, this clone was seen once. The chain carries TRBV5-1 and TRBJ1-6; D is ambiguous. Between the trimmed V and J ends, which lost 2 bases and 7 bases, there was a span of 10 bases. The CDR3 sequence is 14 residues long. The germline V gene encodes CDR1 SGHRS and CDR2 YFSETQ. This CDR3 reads CASSFGVLNSPLHF. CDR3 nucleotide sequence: TGCGCCAGCAGCTTCGGGGTCTTGAATTCACCCCTCCACTTT.